This T cell receptor (beta chain) was observed in a study of blood T cells in healthy people across ages. Alongside a J-beta primer mix, a sample-barcoded 5' primer served in a second PCR lasting about 7 to 11 cycles. TCRdb itself ran the 5' RACE reads through MiXCR, one entry per CDR3 protein. Here the sample spans around 1,900,000 distinct CDR3 sequences, about two fifths being singletons. This CDR3 contains 14 residues. V was clipped by 2 bases and J by 3 bases, with 10 bases between them. The germline V gene encodes CDR1 MNHEY and CDR2 SMNVEV (reference sequence). This clonotype was found a few times.

V is TRBV27 and J is TRBJ1-2; unclear D gene. The TCR originated in a human donor in good health. Source material: blood. This chain's CDR3 is CASSLRDNDYGYTF. CDR3 nucleotide sequence: TGTGCCAGCAGTTTACGAGATAACGACTATGGCTACACCTTC.